The clone carrying this TCR beta chain was seen many times. Amplification of TCR beta CDR3 regions was performed using RNA transcripts as template. The HTBI primer set drove a first-round RT-PCR of the TCR CDR3. TCRdb passed the multiplex PCR reads through MiXCR, listing each CDR3 protein once. The repertoire has under 650,000 distinct CDR3 sequences, under 20% of them found once; the top ten carry approximately 3.9%. Germline CDR1 reads SGHTA; CDR2 reads FQGTGA. The V and J ends lost 1 base and 7 bases, in that order; junction bases with no gene match: 11. The CDR3 runs to 19 residues. Each 10 ml fresh peripheral blood draw supplied the PBMCs. This specimen belongs to a study of T cells in Graves' hyperthyroidism and ophthalmopathy.

The V call is TRBV7-3, the J call TRBJ2-3; 16 bases are shared with TRBD2. The sample consisted of blood. The sequence came from a woman aged 25 to 39 with Graves' hyperthyroidism. DNA for the CDR3: TGTGCCAGCAGCTTAAACCCCCGGTTGGGACTAGCGGGAGGGAATACGCAGTATTTT. Translation gives CASSLNPRLGLAGGNTQYF.